This record covers a single T cell receptor beta chain. This specimen belongs to a study of blood T cell repertoires in COVID-19. At the level of the study: Spain, Italy and the United States supplied samples that represented acute and convalescent COVID-19. Nucleic acid was either cDNA or gDNA, and it came from T cells, B-cell-depleted T cells, or PBMCs.

The germline V gene has CDR1 SGHTA and CDR2 FQGNSA. The V segment lost 7 bases and the J segment 5 bases; nucleotides outside the gene matches: 7. The CDR3 consists of 14 residues. Per the original methods: Estimated nucleated cell counts came from reference gene primer amplification. Clones were sequenced by immunoSEQ multiplex PCR, and TCRdb holds only the in-frame ones, with some missing. That table is the source of V, J and clone size, and D and trimming were worked out from the DNA. The sample lists about 130,000 clones; approximately 88% were seen once. This TCR derives from a woman older than 75 with acute or convalescent COVID-19. V and J are TRBV7-2 and TRBJ2-3; 9 bases fit TRBD1. The sample was peripheral blood. The CDR3 nucleotides are TGTGCCAGCACCCACTCGGGACAGGGAGATACGCAGTATTTT. This sequence encodes CASTHSGQGDTQYF.